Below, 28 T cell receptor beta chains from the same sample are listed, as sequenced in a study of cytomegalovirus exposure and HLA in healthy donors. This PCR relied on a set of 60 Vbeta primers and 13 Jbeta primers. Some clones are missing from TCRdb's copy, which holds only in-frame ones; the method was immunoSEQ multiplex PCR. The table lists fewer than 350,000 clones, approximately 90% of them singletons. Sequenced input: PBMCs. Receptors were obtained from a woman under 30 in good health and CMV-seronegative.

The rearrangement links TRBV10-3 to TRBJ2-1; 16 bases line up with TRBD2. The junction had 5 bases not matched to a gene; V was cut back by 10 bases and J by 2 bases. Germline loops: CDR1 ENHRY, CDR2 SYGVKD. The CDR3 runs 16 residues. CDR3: CATTGTSGGAYNEQFF. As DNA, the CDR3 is TGTGCCACCACCGGGACTAGCGGGGGGGCCTACAATGAGCAGTTCTTC.

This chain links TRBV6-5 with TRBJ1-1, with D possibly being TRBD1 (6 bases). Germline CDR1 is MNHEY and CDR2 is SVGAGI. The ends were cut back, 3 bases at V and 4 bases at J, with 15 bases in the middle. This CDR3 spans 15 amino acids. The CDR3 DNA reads TGTGCCAGCAGTTATTCCGGGGGGGCGCGCACTGAAGCTTTCTTT. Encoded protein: CASSYSGGARTEAFF.

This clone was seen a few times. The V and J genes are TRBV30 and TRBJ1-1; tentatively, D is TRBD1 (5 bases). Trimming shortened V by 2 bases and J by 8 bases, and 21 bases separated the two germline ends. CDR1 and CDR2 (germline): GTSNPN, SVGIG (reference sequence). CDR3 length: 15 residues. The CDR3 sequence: CAWSLPGTTVWEAFF. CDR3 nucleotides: TGTGCCTGGAGTTTACCGGGGACTACGGTGTGGGAAGCTTTCTTT. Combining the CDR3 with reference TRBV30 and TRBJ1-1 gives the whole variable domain SQTIHQWPATLVQPVGSPLSLECTVEGTSNPNLYWYRQAAGRGLQLLFYSVGIGQISSEVPQNLSASRPQDRQFILSSKKLLLSDSGFYLCAWSLPGTTVWEAFFGQGTRLTVV.

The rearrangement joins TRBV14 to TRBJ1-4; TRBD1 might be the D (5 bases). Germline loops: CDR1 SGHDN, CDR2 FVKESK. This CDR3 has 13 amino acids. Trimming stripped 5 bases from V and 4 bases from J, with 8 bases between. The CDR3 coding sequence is TGTGCCAGCAGCAGGGGTGGTAATGAAAAACTGTTTTTT. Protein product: CASSRGGNEKLFF. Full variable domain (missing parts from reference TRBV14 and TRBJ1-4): EAGVTQFPSHSVIEKGQTVTLRCDPISGHDNLYWYRRVMGKEIKFLLHFVKESKQDESGMPNNRFLAERTGGTYSTLKVQPAELEDSGVYFCASSRGGNEKLFFGSGTQLSVL.

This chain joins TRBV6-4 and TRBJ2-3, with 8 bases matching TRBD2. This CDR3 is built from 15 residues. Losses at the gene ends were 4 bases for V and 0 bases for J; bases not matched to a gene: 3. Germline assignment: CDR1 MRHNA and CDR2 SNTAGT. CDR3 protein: CASSAGGASTDTQYF. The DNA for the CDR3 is TGTGCCAGCAGTGCCGGGGGGGCTAGCACAGATACGCAGTATTTT.

The CDR3 bases are TGTGCCAGCAGCTTAAACGTTCGCGATGAGCAGTTCTTC. This sequence encodes CASSLNVRDEQFF. V and J are TRBV7-6 and TRBJ2-1; D remains ambiguous. The germline gives CDR1 SGHVS, CDR2 FNYEAQ. V was cut by 2 bases and J by 8 bases, with 10 bases left in between. The CDR3 is made up of 13 amino acids. The full variable domain, with the rest looked up from reference TRBV7-6 and TRBJ2-1, is GAGVSQSPRYKVTKRGQDVALRCDPISGHVSLYWYRQALGQGPEFLTYFNYEAQQDKSGLPNDRFSAERPEGSISTLTIQRTEQRDSAMYRCASSLNVRDEQFFGPGTRLTVL.

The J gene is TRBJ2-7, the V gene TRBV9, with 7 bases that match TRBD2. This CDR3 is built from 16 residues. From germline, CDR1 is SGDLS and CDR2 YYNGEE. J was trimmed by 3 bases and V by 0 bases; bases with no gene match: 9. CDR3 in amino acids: CASSVGGWEGSYEQYF. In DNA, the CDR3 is TGTGCCAGCAGCGTAGGGGGGTGGGAGGGGAGCTACGAGCAGTACTTC.

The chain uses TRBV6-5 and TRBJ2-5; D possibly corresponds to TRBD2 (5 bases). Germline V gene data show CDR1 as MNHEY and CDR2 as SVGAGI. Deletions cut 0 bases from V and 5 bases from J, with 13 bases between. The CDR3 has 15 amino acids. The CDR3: CASSYSTGNSETQYF. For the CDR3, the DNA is TGTGCCAGCAGTTACTCGACCGGGAATAGTGAGACCCAGTACTTC.

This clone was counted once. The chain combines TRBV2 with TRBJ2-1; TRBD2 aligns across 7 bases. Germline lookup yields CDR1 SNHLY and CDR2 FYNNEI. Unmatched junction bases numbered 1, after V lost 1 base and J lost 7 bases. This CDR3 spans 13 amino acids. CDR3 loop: CASSEGGGNEQFF. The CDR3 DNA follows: TGTGCCAGCAGTGAAGGGGGGGGTAATGAGCAGTTCTTC. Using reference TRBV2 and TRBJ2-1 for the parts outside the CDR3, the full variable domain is EPEVTQTPSHQVTQMGQEVILRCVPISNHLYFYWYRQILGQKVEFLVSFYNNEISEKSEIFDDQFSVERPDGSNFTLKIRSTKLEDSAMYFCASSEGGGNEQFFGPGTRLTVL.

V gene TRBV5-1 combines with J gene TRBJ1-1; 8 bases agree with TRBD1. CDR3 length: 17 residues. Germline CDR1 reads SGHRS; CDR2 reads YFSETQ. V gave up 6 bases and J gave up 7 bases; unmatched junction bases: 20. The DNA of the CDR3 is TGCGCCAGCACCCTCAACCGGCCAGGGGGCGAAACGAGTGAAGCTTTCTTT. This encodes CASTLNRPGGETSEAFF.

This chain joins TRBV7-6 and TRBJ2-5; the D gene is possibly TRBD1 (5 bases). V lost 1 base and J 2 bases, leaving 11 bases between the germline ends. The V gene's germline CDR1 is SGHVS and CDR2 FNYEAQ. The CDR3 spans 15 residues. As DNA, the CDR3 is TGTGCCAGCAGCTTAGTAGGCAGGGATCAAGAGACCCAGTACTTC. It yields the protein CASSLVGRDQETQYF.

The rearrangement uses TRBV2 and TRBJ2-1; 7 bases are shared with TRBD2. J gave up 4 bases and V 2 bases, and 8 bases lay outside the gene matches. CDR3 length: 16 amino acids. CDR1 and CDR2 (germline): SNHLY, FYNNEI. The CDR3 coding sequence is TGTGCCAGCAGTGAAATCAGGGCGGGGGATTACAATGAGCAGTTCTTC. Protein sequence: CASSEIRAGDYNEQFF.

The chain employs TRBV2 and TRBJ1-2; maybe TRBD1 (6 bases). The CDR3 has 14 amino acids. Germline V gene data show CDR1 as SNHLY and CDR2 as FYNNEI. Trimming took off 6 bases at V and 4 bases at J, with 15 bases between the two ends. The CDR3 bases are TGTGCCAGCAGGACGGGGGGGCGCAGCTATGGCTACACCTTC. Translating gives CASRTGGRSYGYTF.

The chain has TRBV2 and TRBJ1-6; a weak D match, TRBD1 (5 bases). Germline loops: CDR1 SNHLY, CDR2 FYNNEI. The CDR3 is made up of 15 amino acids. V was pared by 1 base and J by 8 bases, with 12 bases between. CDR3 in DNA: TGTGCCAGCAGTGAAGTTTATCCAGGGCATTCACCCCTCCACTTT. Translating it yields CASSEVYPGHSPLHF.

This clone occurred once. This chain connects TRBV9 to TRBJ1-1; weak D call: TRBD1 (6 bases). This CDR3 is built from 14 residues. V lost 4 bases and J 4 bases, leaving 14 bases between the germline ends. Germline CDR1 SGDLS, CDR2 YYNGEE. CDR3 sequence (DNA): TGTGCCAGCAGCTCAACAGGGATAACCACTGAAGCTTTCTTT. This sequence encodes CASSSTGITTEAFF.

The CDR3 protein is CASSETGGSHQPQHF. The CDR3 DNA reads TGTGCCAGCAGTGAAACTGGCGGATCACATCAGCCCCAGCATTTT. V usage is TRBV6-1 and J usage is TRBJ1-5, with D uncertain. With 2 bases removed from V and 5 bases from J, the gap between germline ends came to 13 bases. Looked up from germline, CDR1 is MNHNS and CDR2 is SASEGT. This CDR3 has 15 residues.

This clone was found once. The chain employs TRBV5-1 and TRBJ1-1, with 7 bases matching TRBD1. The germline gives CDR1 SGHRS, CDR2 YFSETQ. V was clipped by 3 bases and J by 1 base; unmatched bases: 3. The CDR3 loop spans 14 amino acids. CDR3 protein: CASSWQGGNTEAFF. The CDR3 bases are TGCGCCAGCAGCTGGCAGGGGGGGAACACTGAAGCTTTCTTT.

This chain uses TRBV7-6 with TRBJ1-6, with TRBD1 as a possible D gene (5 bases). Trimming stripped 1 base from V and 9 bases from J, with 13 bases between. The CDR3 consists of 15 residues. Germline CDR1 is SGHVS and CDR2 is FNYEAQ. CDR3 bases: TGTGCCAGCAGCTTAGATGCCGGGGGGAGTTCACCCCTCCACTTT. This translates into CASSLDAGGSSPLHF.

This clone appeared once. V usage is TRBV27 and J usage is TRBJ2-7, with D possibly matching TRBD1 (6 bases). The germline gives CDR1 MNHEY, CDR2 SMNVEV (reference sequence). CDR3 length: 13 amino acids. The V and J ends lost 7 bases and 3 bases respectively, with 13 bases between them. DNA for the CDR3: TGTGCCAGCAAGTCAGGGGATAGCTACGAGCAGTACTTC. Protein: CASKSGDSYEQYF.

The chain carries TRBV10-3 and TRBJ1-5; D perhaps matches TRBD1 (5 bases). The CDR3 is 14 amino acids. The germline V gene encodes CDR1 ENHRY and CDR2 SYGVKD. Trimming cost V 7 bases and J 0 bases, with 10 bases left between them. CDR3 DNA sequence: TGTGCCATCAAACAGGAACATAGCAATCAGCCCCAGCATTTT. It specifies CAIKQEHSNQPQHF.

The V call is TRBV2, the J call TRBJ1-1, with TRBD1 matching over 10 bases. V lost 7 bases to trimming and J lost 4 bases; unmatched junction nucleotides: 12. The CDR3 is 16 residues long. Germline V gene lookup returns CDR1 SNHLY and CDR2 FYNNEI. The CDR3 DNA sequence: TGTGCCAGCACCCTAGGCCGACAGGGGGCGAGCACTGAAGCTTTCTTT. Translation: CASTLGRQGASTEAFF.

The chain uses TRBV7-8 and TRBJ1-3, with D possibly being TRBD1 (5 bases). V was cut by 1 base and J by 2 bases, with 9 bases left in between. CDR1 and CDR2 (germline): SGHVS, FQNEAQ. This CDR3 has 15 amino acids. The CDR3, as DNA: TGTGCCAGCAGCTTAGGGGGGGGACCTGGAAACACCATATATTTT. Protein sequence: CASSLGGGPGNTIYF.

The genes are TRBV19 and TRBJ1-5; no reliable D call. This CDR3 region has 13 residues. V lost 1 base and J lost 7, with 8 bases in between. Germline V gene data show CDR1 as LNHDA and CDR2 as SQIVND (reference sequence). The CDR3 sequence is CASSIVEWQPQHF. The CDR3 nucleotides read TGTGCCAGTAGTATAGTGGAGTGGCAGCCCCAGCATTTT.

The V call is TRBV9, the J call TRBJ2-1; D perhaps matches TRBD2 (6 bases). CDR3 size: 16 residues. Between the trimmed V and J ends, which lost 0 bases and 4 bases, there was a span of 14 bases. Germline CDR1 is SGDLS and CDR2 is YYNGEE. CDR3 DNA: TGTGCCAGCAGCGTAGGACTGCGGGGTGATTACAATGAGCAGTTCTTC. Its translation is CASSVGLRGDYNEQFF.

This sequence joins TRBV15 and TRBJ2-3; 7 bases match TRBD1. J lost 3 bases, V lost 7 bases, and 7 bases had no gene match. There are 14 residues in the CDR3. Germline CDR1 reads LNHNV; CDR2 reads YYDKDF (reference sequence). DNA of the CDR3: TGTGCCACCAAGCCCTCAGGGGGAACAGATACGCAGTATTTT. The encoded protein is CATKPSGGTDTQYF. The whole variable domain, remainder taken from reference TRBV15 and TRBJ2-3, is DAMVIQNPRYQVTQFGKPVTLSCSQTLNHNVMYWYQQKSSQAPKLLFHYYDKDFNNEADTPDNFQSRRPNTSFCFLDIRSPGLGDTAMYLCATKPSGGTDTQYFGPGTRLTVL.

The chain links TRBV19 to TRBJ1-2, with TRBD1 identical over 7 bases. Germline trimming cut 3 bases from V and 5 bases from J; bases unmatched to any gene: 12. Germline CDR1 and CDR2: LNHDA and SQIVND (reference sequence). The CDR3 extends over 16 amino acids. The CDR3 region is CASSMASLQGMYGYTF. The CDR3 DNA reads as TGTGCCAGTAGTATGGCTTCGTTACAGGGGATGTATGGCTACACCTTC.

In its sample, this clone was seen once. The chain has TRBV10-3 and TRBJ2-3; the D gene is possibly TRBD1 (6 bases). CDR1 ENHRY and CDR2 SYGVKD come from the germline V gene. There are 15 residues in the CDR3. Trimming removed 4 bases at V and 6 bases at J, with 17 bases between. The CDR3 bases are TGTGCCATCAGTGCCCCGGACAGCGGCAGTGATACGCAGTATTTT. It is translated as CAISAPDSGSDTQYF.

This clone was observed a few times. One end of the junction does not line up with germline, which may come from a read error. The CDR3: CSSSSTSGGSYEQYF. The CDR3 nucleotides are TGTTCCAGCAGCTCGACTTCGGGGGGATCCTACGAGCAGTACTTC. The V call is TRBV7-9, the J call TRBJ2-7; 7 bases match TRBD2. This CDR3 spans 15 amino acids. Germline loops: CDR1 SEHNR, CDR2 FQNEAQ (reference sequence).